The sample holds one count of the clone carrying this TCR beta chain. Its target is not known. This specimen belongs to a study of T-cell memory formation after mild COVID-19. Study results and caveats: Contracting clones from day 15 to 85 had balanced CD4/CD8; later expanders favoured CD4+. Within pre-infection memory, some responding clones were found, suggesting cross-reactive memory joined.

Constant-segment primers and 5'RACE yielded cDNA libraries for TCR alpha and TCR beta, each carrying sample barcodes and UMIs. TCRdb independently ran MiXCR on the 5' RACE reads; one entry per CDR3 protein. The repertoire holds some 120,000 distinct CDR3 sequences, with about a sixth as singletons. V shed 3 bases and J shed 7 bases, with 5 bases lying between them. Germline V CDR1 and CDR2: SGDLS, YYNGEE. CDR3 length equals 12 residues. The source is a man aged 18 to 29 who had mild COVID-19 (a few samples of this study predate the infection). Cell type and time point are not known. The rearrangement uses TRBV9 and TRBJ1-6; the D is unclear. Specimen: PBMCs or a T cell subset sorted from them (not recorded which). The CDR3 DNA sequence: TGTGCCAGCAGCGCATTAAATTCACCCCTCCACTTT. Protein product: CASSALNSPLHF.